Included here is one TCR beta chain sequence, with context. Its antigen is not known. The sample belongs to a study of a mutant IDH1 vaccine in newly diagnosed glioma. The wider study: Previous treatment comprised radiotherapy, temozolomide, or both, mostly both.

Some clones are missing from TCRdb's copy, which holds only in-frame ones; the method was immunoSEQ multiplex PCR. The table has tens of thousands of clones, about 76% seen once. Regarding time point: week 35, safety follow-up. The study gave 300 ug of mutant IDH1 20-mer peptide per vaccine dose, with topical imiquimod. V lost 5 bases, J lost 0 bases, and 5 bases stayed unmatched. The length of the CDR3 is 15 residues. The germline V gene encodes CDR1 LNHNV and CDR2 YYDKDF (reference sequence). This sequence joins TRBV15 and TRBJ2-3; 7 nucleotides line up with TRBD1. This clonotype was obtained from a woman aged 40 to 50 with glioma. Some clones in this sample may be carry-over from other donors' samples. The specimen was PBMCs, collected from a glioma patient whose treatment included an IDH1 peptide vaccine. The CDR3 nucleotides read TGTGCCACCAGCGTGGGACAGAAGAGCACAGATACGCAGTATTTT. It encodes CATSVGQKSTDTQYF.